This T cell receptor (beta chain) was retrieved from a study of immune evolution from preneoplasia to lung adenocarcinoma. Study as a whole: HLA loss of heterozygosity: 5.5% to 8.5% AIS, about 15% MIA, about 30% ADC, none AAH.

As to this clone: Its antigen is unidentified.

Each case's diagnosis was confirmed by two pathologists on H&E. Premalignant or tumor cells were enriched by macro-dissection after pathologic assessment. Study-wide findings and caveats: Top clone share appeared to fall from AAH through AIS, MIA, adenocarcinoma.

Measured with immunoSEQ multiplex PCR; TCRdb has only the in-frame clones, and not every one. There are approximately 9,000 clones in the sample; approximately 85% occur only once, and 4.5% to 6% lies in the top ten. The CDR3 has 11 amino acids. J was trimmed by 4 bases and V by 10 bases; bases with no gene match: 2. Germline CDR1 and CDR2: MDHEN and SYDVKM. Material for sequencing was FFPE minimally invasive lung adenocarcinoma tissue. V gene TRBV28 combines with J gene TRBJ1-2, with 8 bases aligning to TRBD1. The clonotype was recovered from a person between 65 and 79 years old with lung adenocarcinoma. The CDR3 here is CATGGVYGYTF. The CDR3 nucleotides are TGTGCCACAGGGGGCGTCTATGGCTACACCTTC.